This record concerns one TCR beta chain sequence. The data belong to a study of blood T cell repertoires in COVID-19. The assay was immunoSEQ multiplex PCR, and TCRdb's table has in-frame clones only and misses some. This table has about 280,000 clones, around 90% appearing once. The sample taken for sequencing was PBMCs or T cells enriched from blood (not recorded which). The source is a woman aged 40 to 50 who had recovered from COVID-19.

The CDR3 DNA sequence: TGTGCCACCCCGGGACAGGGACTAAGCTCCTACGAGCAGTACTTC. Translated: CATPGQGLSSYEQYF. This chain uses TRBV19 with TRBJ2-7; 9 nucleotides agree with TRBD1. This CDR3 comprises 15 residues. Germline V gene lookup returns CDR1 LNHDA and CDR2 SQIVND (reference sequence). V was clipped by 10 bases and J by 0 bases; unmatched bases: 10.